This TCR beta chain was captured by sequencing in a study of graft-versus-host responses after intestinal transplantation. Using immunoSEQ multiplex PCR, the repertoire was profiled, and TCRdb retains in-frame clones only, with some absent. The sample holds more than 40,000 clones, about 95% seen once. This clone was detected once. What it recognizes is unknown. Germline V gene data show CDR1 as LGHNA and CDR2 as YNFKEQ. There are 16 residues in the CDR3. With 0 bases clipped from V and 0 bases from J, the junction kept 2 bases outside the gene matches. This TCR was recovered from a human donor who was the organ donor for an intestinal transplant. The source material was unstimulated CD8+ T cells sorted from spleen or lymph node cells, sampled before transplant. This chain links TRBV4-2 with TRBJ2-1; 7 nucleotides agree with TRBD1. CDR3 sequence (DNA): TGTGCCAGCAGCCAAGAGGGGACAGTCTCCTACAATGAGCAGTTCTTC. It codes for CASSQEGTVSYNEQFF.